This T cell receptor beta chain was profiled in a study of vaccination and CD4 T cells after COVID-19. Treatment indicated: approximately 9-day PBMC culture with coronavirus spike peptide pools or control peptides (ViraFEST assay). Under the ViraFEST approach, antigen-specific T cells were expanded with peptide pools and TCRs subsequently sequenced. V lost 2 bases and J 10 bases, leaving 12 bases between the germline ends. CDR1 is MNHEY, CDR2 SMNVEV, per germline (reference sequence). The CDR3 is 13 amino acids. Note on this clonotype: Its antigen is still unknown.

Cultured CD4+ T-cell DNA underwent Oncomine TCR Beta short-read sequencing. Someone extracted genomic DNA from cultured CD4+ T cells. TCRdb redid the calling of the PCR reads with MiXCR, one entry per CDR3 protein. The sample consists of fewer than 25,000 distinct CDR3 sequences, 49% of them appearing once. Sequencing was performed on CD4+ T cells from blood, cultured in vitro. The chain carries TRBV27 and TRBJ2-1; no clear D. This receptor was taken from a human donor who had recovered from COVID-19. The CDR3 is CASSLVAWGEQFF. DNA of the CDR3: TGTGCCAGCAGTTTAGTTGCTTGGGGAGAGCAGTTCTTC.